The following is a T cell receptor (beta chain) sequence with its context. The source of the sample is a study of blood T cell repertoires in COVID-19. Study at large: COVID-19 samples, acute and convalescent, were from the United States, Italy and Spain. PBMCs, B-cell-depleted T cells, or T cells provided the cDNA or gDNA that made up the material.

Original data processing: Cell counts per sample came from amplifying reference gene primers. Profiled with immunoSEQ multiplex PCR; TCRdb holds only in-frame clones, not every one. V, J and clone size derive from that table, while D and trimming were established from the DNA sequence. The sample consists of 75,000 to 100,000 clones, about four fifths of them appearing once. This receptor was obtained from an elderly woman with acute or convalescent COVID-19. The sample consisted of peripheral blood.

CDR3 amino acids: CASSYKGAEEKLFF. The DNA for the CDR3 is TGCGCCAGCAGCTACAAGGGGGCTGAGGAAAAACTGTTTTTT. The rearrangement joins TRBV5-1 to TRBJ1-4; TRBD1 matches at 7 bases. V lost 3 bases, J lost 8 bases, and 7 bases stayed unmatched. This CDR3 has 14 amino acids. Germline V lookup: CDR1 SGHRS, CDR2 YFSETQ.